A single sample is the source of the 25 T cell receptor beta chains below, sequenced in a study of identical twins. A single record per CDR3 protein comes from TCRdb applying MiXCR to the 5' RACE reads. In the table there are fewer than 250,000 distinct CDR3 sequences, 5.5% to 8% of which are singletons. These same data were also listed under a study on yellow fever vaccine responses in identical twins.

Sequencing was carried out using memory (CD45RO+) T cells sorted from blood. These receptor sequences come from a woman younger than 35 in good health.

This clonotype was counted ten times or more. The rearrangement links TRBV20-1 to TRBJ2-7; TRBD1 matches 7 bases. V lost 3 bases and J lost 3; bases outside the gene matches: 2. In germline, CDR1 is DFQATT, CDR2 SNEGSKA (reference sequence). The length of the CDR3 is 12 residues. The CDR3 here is CSASGDSYEQYV. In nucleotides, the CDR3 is TGCAGTGCTAGTGGGGACAGCTACGAGCAGTACGTC.

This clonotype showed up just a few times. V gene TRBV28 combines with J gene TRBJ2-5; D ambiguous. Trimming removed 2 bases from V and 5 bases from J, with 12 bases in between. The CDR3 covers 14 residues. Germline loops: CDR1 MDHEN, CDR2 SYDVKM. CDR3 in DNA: TGTGCCAGCAGTTTACAGGCTCGTCGGGAGACCCAGTACTTC. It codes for CASSLQARRETQYF.

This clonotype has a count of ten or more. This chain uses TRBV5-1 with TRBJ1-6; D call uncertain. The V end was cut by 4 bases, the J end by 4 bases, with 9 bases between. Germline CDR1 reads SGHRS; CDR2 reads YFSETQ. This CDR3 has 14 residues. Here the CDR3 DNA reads TGCGCCAGCAGCGAGTGGGGTTATAATTCACCCCTCCACTTT. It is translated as CASSEWGYNSPLHF.

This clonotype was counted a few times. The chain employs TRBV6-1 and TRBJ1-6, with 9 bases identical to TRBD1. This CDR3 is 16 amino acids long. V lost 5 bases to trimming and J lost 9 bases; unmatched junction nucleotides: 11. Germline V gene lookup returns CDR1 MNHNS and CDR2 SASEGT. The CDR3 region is CASSSDGTGMFSPLHF. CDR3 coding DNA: TGTGCCAGCAGTAGCGACGGGACAGGGATGTTTTCACCCCTCCACTTT.

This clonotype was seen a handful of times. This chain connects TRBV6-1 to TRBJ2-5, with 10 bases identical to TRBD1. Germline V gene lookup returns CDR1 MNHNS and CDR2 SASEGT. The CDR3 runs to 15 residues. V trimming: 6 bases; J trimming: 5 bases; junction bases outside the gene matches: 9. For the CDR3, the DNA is TGTGCCAGCAGCATGACAGGGGGCAACCGGGAGACCCAGTACTTC. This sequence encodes CASSMTGGNRETQYF.

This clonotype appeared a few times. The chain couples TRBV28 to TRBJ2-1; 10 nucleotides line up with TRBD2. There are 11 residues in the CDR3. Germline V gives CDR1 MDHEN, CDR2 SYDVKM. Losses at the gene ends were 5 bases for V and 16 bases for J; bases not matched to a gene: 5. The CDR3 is CASSEGLASFF. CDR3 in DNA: TGTGCCAGCAGTGAGGGACTAGCGTCATTCTTC.

CDR3 in amino acids: CASSVQGASYNEQFF. The CDR3, as DNA: TGTGCCAGCAGCGTACAGGGCGCCTCCTACAATGAGCAGTTCTTC. This chain joins TRBV9 and TRBJ2-1, with D possibly TRBD1 on 5 matching bases. The V end was cut by 1 base, the J end by 0 bases, with 8 bases between. The CDR3 consists of 15 residues. Per germline, CDR1 SGDLS and CDR2 YYNGEE.

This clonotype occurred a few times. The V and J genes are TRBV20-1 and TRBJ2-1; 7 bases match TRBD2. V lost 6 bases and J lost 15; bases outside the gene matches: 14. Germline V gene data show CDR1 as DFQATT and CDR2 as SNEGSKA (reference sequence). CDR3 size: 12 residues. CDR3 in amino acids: CSAASGQPGGFF. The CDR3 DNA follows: TGCAGTGCGGCTAGCGGCCAACCGGGGGGGTTCTTC.

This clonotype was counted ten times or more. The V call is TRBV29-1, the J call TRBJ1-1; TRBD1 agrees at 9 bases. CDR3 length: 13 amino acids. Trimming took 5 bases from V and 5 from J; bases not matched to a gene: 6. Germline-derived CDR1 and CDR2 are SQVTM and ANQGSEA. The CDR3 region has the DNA TGCAGCGTTAACAGGGGGCTTGCGACTGAAGCTTTCTTT. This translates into CSVNRGLATEAFF.

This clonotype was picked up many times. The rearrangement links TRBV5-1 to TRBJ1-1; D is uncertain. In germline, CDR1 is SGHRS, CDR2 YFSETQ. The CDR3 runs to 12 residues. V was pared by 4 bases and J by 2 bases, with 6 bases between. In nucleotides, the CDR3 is TGCGCCAGCAGCCACGGTAACACTGAAGCTTTCTTT. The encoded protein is CASSHGNTEAFF.

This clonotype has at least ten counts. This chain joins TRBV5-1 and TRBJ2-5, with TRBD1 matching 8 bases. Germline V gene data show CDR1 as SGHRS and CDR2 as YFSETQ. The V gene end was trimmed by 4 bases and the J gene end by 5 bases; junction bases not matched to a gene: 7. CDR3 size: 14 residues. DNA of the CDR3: TGCGCCAGCAGCCCAGACAGGGGTGAGGAGACCCAGTACTTC. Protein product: CASSPDRGEETQYF.

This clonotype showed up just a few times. CDR3 nucleotide sequence: TGTGCCAGCAGTTTGACAGGGAAGTATGAGCAGTTCTTC. It encodes CASSLTGKYEQFF. The chain uses TRBV6-6 and TRBJ2-1, with 7 bases identical to TRBD1. The CDR3 consists of 13 residues. The junction had 5 bases not matched to a gene; V was cut back by 4 bases and J by 8 bases. The germline V gene encodes CDR1 MNHNY and CDR2 SVGAGI (reference sequence).

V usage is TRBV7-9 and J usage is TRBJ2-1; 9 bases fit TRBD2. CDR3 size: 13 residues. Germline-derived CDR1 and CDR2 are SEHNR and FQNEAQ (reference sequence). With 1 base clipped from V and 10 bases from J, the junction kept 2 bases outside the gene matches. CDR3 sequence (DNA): TGTGCCAGCAGCTTAGTAGCGGGAGAAGAGCAGTTCTTC. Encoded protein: CASSLVAGEEQFF.

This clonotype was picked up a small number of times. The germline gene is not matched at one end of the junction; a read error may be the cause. CDR3 region: CSARSSGSNKHF. CDR3 nucleotides: TGCAGTGCTAGATCCAGCGGGAGTAACAAACACTTC. The chain links TRBV20-1 to TRBJ2-5, with 8 bases matching TRBD2. CDR3 length: 12 residues. The germline CDR1 and CDR2 sequences are DFQATT and SNEGSKA (reference sequence).

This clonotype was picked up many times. CDR3 coding DNA: TGTGCCACCAGCAGACAGGGGTATGGCTACACCTTC. As protein: CATSRQGYGYTF. This chain connects TRBV15 to TRBJ1-2; possible D gene TRBD1, 6 bases. V gave up 2 bases and J gave up 5 bases, with 6 bases separating them. This CDR3 has 12 amino acids. Germline assignment: CDR1 LNHNV and CDR2 YYDKDF (reference sequence).

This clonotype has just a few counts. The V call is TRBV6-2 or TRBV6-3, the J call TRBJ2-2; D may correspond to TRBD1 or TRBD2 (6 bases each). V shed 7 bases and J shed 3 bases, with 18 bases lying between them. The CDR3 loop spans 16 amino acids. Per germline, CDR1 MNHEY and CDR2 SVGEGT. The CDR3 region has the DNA TGTGCCAGCACCCCAGGGGTAGCGGCCTACACCGGGGAGCTGTTTTTT. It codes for CASTPGVAAYTGELFF.

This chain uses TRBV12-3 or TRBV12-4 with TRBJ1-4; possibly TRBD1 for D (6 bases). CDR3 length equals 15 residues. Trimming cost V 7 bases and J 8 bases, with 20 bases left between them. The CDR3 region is CASNLGGAMLEKLFF. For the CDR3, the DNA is TGTGCCAGCAACTTGGGGGGCGCAATGTTAGAAAAACTGTTTTTT.

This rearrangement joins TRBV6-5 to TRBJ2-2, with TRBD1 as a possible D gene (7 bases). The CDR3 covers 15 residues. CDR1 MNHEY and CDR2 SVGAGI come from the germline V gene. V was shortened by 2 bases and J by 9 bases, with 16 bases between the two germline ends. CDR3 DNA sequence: TGTGCCAGCAGTTACGGGGGGACAGCGGTCCGGGAGCTGTTTTTT. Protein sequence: CASSYGGTAVRELFF.

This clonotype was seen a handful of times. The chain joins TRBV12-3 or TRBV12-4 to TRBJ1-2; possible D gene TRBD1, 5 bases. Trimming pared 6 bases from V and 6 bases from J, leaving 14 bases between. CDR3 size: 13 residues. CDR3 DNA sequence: TGTGCCAGCAGCCCACTCGACAGCAATGGCTACACCTTC. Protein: CASSPLDSNGYTF.

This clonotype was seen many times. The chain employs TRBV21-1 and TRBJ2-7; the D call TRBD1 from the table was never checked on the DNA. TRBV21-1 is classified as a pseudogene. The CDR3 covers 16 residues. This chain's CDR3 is CASSIRQAFYPYEQYF. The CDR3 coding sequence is TGTGCCAGCAGCATACGACAGGCCTTTTACCCCTACGAGCAGTACTTC.

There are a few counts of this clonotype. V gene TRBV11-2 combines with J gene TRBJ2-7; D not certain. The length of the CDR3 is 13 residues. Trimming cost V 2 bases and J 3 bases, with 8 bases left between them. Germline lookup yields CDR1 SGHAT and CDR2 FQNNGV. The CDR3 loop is CASSLPTYYEQYF. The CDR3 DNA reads TGTGCCAGCAGCTTACCCACCTACTACGAGCAGTACTTC.

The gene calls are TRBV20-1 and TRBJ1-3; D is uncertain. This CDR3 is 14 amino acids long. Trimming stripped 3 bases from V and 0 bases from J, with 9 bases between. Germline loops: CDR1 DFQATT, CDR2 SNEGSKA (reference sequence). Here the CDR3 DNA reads TGCAGTGCTAGTAACTGGGACTCTGGAAACACCATATATTTT. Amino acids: CSASNWDSGNTIYF.

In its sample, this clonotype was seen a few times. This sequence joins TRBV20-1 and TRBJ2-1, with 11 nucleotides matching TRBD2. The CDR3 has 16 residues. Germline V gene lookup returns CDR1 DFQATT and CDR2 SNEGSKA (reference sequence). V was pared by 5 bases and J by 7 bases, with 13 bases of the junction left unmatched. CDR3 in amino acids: CSAHGLLAGDGNEQFF. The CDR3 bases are TGCAGTGCTCATGGATTACTAGCGGGGGATGGTAATGAGCAGTTCTTC.

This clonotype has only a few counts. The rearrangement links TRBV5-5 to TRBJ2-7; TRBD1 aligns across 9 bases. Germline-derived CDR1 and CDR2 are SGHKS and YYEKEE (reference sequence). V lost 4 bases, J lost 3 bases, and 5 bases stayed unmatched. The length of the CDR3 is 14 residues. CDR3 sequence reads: CASSRDRVFYEQYV. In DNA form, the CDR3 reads TGTGCCAGCAGCCGGGACAGGGTGTTCTACGAGCAGTACGTC.

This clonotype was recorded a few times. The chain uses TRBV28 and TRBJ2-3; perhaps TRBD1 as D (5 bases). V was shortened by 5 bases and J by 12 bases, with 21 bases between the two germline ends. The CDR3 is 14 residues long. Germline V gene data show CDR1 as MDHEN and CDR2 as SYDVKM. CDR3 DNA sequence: TGTGCCAGCAGTCCCCCCCGACTCCCAGGGCTTCAGTATTTT. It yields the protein CASSPPRLPGLQYF.